This TCR beta chain was found in a study of CD8+CD57+ T cells in acquired aplastic anemia. TCR beta VDJ and CDR3 profiles were obtained from a genomic DNA template. MiXCR, run by TCRdb on the reads, gives a single entry per CDR3 protein. The repertoire holds more than 100,000 distinct CDR3 sequences, with around 48% as singletons. A remark on this clonotype: Its antigen remains unidentified. One end of the junction fails to match germline, which may point to a read error.

General observations from the study: Both patients and controls carried the same twenty-nine CD8+ CDR3 sequences. CD8+ Simpson's diversity showed no significant patient-control difference.

The germline gives CDR1 LNHNV, CDR2 YYDKDF (reference sequence). This CDR3 contains 14 residues. The sequencing input was sorted CD4+, CD8+, or CD8+CD57+ T cells (not recorded which) from PBMCs. This TCR was sampled from a human donor in good health, serving as a control. The chain employs TRBV15 and TRBJ2-3, with TRBD2 as a possible D gene (6 bases). CDR3 in DNA: TGCGCCAACAGCTTAGGGACTAGCACAGATACGCAGTATTTT. It encodes CANSLGTSTDTQYF.